These 15 T cell receptor beta chains were sequenced from one sample in a study of blood T cell repertoires in COVID-19. Profiling relied on immunoSEQ multiplex PCR, and the TCRdb table lists in-frame clones only, not all of them. The data contain roughly 200,000 clones, roughly 85% of them singletons. What was sequenced was peripheral blood. The source of these receptors is a woman older than 75 with acute or convalescent COVID-19.

This clone was found once. This rearrangement joins TRBV28 to TRBJ1-5; D is possibly TRBD1 (5 bases). Germline CDR1 is MDHEN and CDR2 is SYDVKM. V lost 6 bases and J 2 bases, leaving 17 bases between the germline ends. CDR3 length: 16 amino acids. CDR3 residues: CASRRDLGGGNQPQHF. Here the CDR3 DNA reads TGTGCCAGCAGACGGGATCTCGGGGGAGGCAATCAGCCCCAGCATTTT.

The rearrangement uses TRBV18 and TRBJ1-5; D perhaps matches TRBD1 (6 bases). V was cut by 6 bases and J by 4 bases, with 10 bases left in between. This CDR3 has 13 amino acids. Germline V CDR1 and CDR2: KGHSH, LQKENI. Here the CDR3 reads CASSVGQNQPQHF. The CDR3 coding sequence is TGTGCCAGCTCCGTCGGACAGAATCAGCCCCAGCATTTT.

This sequence joins TRBV5-4 and TRBJ2-4; 7 positions match TRBD2. Germline V CDR1 and CDR2: SGHNT, YYREEE (reference sequence). V was pared by 4 bases and J by 0 bases, with 7 bases of the junction left unmatched. This CDR3 comprises 16 residues. This CDR3 is CASSPSGGGAKNIQYF. The CDR3, as DNA: TGTGCCAGCAGCCCTAGCGGTGGGGGAGCCAAAAACATTCAGTACTTC. Full variable domain (missing parts from reference TRBV5-4 and TRBJ2-4): ETGVTQSPTHLIKTRGQQVTLRCSSQSGHNTVSWYQQALGQGPQFIFQYYREEENGRGNFPPRFSGLQFPNYSSELNVNALELDDSALYLCASSPSGGGAKNIQYFGAGTRLSVL.

The J gene is TRBJ2-7, the V gene TRBV28, with 9 bases that match TRBD1. The CDR3 extends over 14 amino acids. V shed 6 bases and J 3 bases; nucleotides not matched to a gene: 6. Per the germline V gene, CDR1 is MDHEN and CDR2 is SYDVKM. In DNA form, the CDR3 reads TGTGCCAGCAGCAAACAGGGGGCGGGCTACGAGCAGTACTTC. Its translation is CASSKQGAGYEQYF.

This sequence joins TRBV27 and TRBJ1-1, with D possibly being TRBD1 (5 bases). The CDR3 is 13 residues long. V shed 7 bases and J shed 5 bases, with 14 bases lying between them. Per germline, CDR1 MNHEY and CDR2 SMNVEV (reference sequence). CDR3 DNA: TGTGCCAGCACCACCCGCCGGGGGACTGAAGCTTTCTTT. The encoded protein is CASTTRRGTEAFF.

CDR3 nucleotide sequence: TGTGCCAGCAAACCGGGACAGGCCTACGAGCAGTACTTC. It codes for CASKPGQAYEQYF. The chain carries TRBV12-3 or TRBV12-4 and TRBJ2-7, with 8 bases aligning to TRBD1. CDR3 size: 13 residues. J lost 2 bases, V lost 7 bases, and 4 bases had no gene match.

The rearrangement uses TRBV15 and TRBJ2-5, with 10 bases matching TRBD2. The CDR3 has 14 residues. The V gene end was trimmed by 9 bases and the J gene end by 0 bases; junction bases not matched to a gene: 4. Germline V CDR1 and CDR2: LNHNV, YYDKDF (reference sequence). CDR3 protein: CATETSGHQETQYF. The CDR3 bases are TGTGCCACGGAGACTAGCGGGCACCAAGAGACCCAGTACTTC.

The genes are TRBV7-2 and TRBJ2-6, with 7 bases lining up with TRBD1. Trimming removed 4 bases from V and 4 bases from J; junction bases left unmatched: 4. The CDR3 is made up of 15 amino acids. Germline assignment: CDR1 SGHTA and CDR2 FQGNSA. This CDR3 reads CASSSQGPGANVLTF. Written as DNA, the CDR3 is TGTGCCAGCAGCTCACAGGGGCCCGGGGCCAACGTCCTGACTTTC.

This clone has only one observation. This rearrangement joins TRBV19 to TRBJ1-1, with TRBD1 matching 7 bases. The V segment lost 9 bases and the J segment 5 bases; nucleotides outside the gene matches: 6. Germline CDR1 and CDR2: LNHDA and SQIVND (reference sequence). The length of the CDR3 is 12 residues. This CDR3 reads CARHRGWTEAFF. The CDR3 coding sequence is TGTGCCAGGCACAGGGGATGGACTGAAGCTTTCTTT.

The chain recombines TRBV18 with TRBJ2-1; no reliable D call. The CDR3 has 15 amino acids. V lost 8 bases, J lost 4 bases, and 18 bases lay in between. Germline loops: CDR1 KGHSH, CDR2 LQKENI. The DNA for the CDR3 is TGTGCCAGCCTGAGGTATAACCTTGGTTACAATGAGCAGTTCTTC. This encodes CASLRYNLGYNEQFF.

The chain has TRBV29-1 and TRBJ2-5, with 8 nucleotides matching TRBD1. Unmatched junction bases numbered 1, after V lost 7 bases and J lost 3 bases. The CDR3 spans 11 residues. CDR1 and CDR2 from the germline V gene are SQVTM and ANQGSEA. The CDR3 is CSADREETQYF. In nucleotides, the CDR3 is TGCAGCGCGGACAGGGAAGAGACCCAGTACTTC.

The chain employs TRBV28 and TRBJ1-4; weak D call: TRBD1 (5 bases). Trimming took off 5 bases at V and 4 bases at J, with 26 bases between the two ends. The germline V gene encodes CDR1 MDHEN and CDR2 SYDVKM. The CDR3 contains 19 residues. CDR3 sequence (DNA): TGTGCCAGCAGTCAGTTGGCGGGGGGGAGGGCTTCGGTTAATGAAAAACTGTTTTTT. Its translation: CASSQLAGGRASVNEKLFF.

This chain links TRBV5-1 with TRBJ2-1, with a possible D match to TRBD1 (6 bases). The CDR3 loop spans 14 amino acids. V lost 5 bases, J lost 1 base, and 10 bases lay in between. CDR1 and CDR2 (germline): SGHRS, YFSETQ. In DNA, the CDR3 is TGCGCCAGCAGGCAACAGGGATCCTACAATGAGCAGTTCTTC. Protein: CASRQQGSYNEQFF.

This clone was observed a handful of times. The V gene is TRBV5-1, the J gene TRBJ2-2, with 10 bases fitting TRBD1. The CDR3 totals 17 residues. V shed 7 bases, J shed 0 bases, and the junction held 9 bases outside the gene matches. CDR1 and CDR2 (germline): SGHRS, YFSETQ. In DNA, the CDR3 is TGCGCCAGCGCCCTTCCCGGGACAGGGGCGAACACCGGGGAGCTGTTTTTT. Amino acids: CASALPGTGANTGELFF.

The sample holds a few counts of this clone. The genes are TRBV5-1 and TRBJ2-5, with 7 bases matching TRBD1. CDR1 is SGHRS and CDR2 is YFSETQ in the germline V gene. CDR3 length: 14 residues. J was trimmed by 1 base and V by 6 bases; bases with no gene match: 6. The CDR3 region has the DNA TGCGCCAGCACCGGACAGGCCGCCCAAGAGACCCAGTACTTC. It yields the protein CASTGQAAQETQYF.